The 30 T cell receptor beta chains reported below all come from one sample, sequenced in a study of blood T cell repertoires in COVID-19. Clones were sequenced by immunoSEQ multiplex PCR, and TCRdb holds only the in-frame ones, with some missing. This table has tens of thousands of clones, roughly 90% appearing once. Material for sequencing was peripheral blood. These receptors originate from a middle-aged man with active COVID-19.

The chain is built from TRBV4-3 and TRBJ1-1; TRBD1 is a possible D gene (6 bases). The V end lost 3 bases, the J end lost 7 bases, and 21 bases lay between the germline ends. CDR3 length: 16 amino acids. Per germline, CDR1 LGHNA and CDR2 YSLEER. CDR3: CASSHRKPGHRIEAFF. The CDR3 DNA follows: TGCGCCAGCAGCCACCGTAAGCCGGGACATCGTATTGAAGCTTTCTTT.

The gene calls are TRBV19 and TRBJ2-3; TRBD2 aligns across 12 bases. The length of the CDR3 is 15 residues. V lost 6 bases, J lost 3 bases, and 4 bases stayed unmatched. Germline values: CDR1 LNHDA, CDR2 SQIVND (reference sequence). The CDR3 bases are TGTGCCAGTAGAACGACTAGCGGGAGTACAGATACGCAGTATTTT. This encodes CASRTTSGSTDTQYF. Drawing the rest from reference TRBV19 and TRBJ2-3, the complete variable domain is DGGITQSPKYLFRKEGQNVTLSCEQNLNHDAMYWYRQDPGQGLRLIYYSQIVNDFQKGDIAEGYSVSREKKESFPLTVTSAQKNPTAFYLCASRTTSGSTDTQYFGPGTRLTVL.

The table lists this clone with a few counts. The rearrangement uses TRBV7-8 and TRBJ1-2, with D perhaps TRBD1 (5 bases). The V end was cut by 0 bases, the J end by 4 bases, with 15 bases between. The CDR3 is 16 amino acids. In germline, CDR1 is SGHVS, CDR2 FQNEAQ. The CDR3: CASSLATGRQIYGYTF. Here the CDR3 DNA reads TGTGCCAGCAGCTTAGCCACAGGACGTCAGATCTATGGCTACACCTTC.

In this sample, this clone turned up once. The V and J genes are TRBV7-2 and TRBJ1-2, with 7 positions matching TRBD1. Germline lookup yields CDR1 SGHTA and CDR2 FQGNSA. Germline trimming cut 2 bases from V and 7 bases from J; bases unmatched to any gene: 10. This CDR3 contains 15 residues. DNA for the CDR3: TGTGCCAGCAGCTTAACGGGACAGCCCACGTCTGGCTACACCTTC. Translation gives CASSLTGQPTSGYTF.

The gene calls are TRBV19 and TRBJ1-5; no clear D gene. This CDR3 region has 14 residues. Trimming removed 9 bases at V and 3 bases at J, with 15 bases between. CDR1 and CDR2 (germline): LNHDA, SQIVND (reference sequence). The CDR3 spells CASQYRENNQPQHF. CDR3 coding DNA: TGTGCCAGCCAGTACCGGGAAAACAATCAGCCCCAGCATTTT.

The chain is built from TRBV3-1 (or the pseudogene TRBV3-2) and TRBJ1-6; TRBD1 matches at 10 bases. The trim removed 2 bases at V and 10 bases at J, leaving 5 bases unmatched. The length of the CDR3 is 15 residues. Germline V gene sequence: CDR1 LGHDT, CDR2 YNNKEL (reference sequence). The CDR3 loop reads CASSQLGQGGSPLHF. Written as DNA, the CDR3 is TGTGCCAGCAGCCAACTCGGACAGGGGGGATCACCCCTCCACTTT.

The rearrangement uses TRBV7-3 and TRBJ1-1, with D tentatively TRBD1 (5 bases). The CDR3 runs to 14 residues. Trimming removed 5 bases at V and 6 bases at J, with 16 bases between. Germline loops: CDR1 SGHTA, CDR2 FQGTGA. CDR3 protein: CASSPQPGLSEAFF. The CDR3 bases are TGTGCCAGCAGCCCACAACCGGGACTCTCTGAAGCTTTCTTT.

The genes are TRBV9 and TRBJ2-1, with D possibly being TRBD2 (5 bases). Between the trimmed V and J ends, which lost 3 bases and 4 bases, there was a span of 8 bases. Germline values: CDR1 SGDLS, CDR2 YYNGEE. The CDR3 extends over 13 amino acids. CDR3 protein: CASSAEAYNEQFF. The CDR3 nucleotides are TGTGCCAGCAGCGCGGAGGCATACAATGAGCAGTTCTTC.

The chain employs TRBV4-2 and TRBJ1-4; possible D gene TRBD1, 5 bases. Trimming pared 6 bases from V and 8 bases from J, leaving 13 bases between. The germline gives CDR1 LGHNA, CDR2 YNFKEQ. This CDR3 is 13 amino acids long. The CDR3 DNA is TGTGCCAGCAGACAGTCTGCAGGGGAAAAACTGTTTTTT. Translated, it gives CASRQSAGEKLFF.

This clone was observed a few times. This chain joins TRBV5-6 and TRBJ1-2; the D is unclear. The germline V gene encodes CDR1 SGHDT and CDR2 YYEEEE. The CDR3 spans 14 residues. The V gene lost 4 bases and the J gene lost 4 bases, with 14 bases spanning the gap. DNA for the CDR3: TGTGCCAGCAGCCCCTGGCAGGTTATCTATGGCTACACCTTC. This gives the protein CASSPWQVIYGYTF.

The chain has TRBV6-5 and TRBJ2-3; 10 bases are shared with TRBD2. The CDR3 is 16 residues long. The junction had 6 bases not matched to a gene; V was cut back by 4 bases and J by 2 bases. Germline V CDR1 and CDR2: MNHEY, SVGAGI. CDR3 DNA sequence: TGTGCCAGCAGTTTCCGGACTAGCGGCAACACAGATACGCAGTATTTT. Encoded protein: CASSFRTSGNTDTQYF.

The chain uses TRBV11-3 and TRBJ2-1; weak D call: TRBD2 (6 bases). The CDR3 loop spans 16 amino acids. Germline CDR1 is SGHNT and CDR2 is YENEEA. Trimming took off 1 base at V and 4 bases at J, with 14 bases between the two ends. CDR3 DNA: TGTGCCAGCAGCTTAGGGGGGGTGACAGTTTACAATGAGCAGTTCTTC. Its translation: CASSLGGVTVYNEQFF.

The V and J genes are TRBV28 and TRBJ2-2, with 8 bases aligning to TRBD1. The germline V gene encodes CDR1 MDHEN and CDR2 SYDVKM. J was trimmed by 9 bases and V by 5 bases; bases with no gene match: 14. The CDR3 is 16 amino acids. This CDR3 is CASSRRQGNLIRELFF. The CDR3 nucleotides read TGTGCCAGCAGTCGCCGACAGGGGAATTTAATCCGGGAGCTGTTTTTT.

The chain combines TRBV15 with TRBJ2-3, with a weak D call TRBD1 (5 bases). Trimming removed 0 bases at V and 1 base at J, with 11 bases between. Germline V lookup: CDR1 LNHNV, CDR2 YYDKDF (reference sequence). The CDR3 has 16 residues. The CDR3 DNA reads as TGTGCCACCAGCAGAGAGAGACAGTCCCGCACAGATACGCAGTATTTT. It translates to CATSRERQSRTDTQYF.

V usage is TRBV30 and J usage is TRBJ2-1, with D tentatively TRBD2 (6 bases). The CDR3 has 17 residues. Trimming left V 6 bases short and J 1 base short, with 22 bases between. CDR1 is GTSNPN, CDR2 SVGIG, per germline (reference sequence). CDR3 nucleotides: TGTGCCTGCAACCCCGCTCGGGCGGGAAGTTCCTACAATGAGCAGTTCTTC. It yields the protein CACNPARAGSSYNEQFF.

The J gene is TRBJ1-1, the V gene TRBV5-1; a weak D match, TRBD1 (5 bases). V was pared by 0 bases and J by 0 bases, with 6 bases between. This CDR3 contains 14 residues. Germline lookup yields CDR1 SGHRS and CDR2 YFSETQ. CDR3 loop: CASSLEGVNTEAFF. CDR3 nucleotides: TGCGCCAGCAGCTTGGAAGGGGTGAACACTGAAGCTTTCTTT.

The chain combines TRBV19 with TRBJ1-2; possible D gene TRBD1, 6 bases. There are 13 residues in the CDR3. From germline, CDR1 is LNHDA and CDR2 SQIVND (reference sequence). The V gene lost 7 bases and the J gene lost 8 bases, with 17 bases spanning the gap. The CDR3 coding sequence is TGTGCCAGTATCGGGGGGCTTACAGAAGGCTACACCTTC. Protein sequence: CASIGGLTEGYTF.

In nucleotides, the CDR3 is TGTGCCAGCAGCACCCGACAGGGCTCTGGATCCCTCCACTTT. It specifies CASSTRQGSGSLHF. The chain employs TRBV11-3 and TRBJ1-6; 7 bases are shared with TRBD1. The CDR3 runs 14 residues. Trimming removed 5 bases from V and 14 bases from J; junction bases left unmatched: 12. The germline gives CDR1 SGHNT, CDR2 YENEEA.

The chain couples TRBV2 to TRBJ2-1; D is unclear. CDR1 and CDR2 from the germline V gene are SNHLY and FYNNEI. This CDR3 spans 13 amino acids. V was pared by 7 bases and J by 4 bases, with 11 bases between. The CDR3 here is CASIAMGYNEQFF. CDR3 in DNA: TGTGCCAGCATAGCTATGGGTTACAATGAGCAGTTCTTC. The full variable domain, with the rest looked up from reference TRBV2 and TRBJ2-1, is EPEVTQTPSHQVTQMGQEVILRCVPISNHLYFYWYRQILGQKVEFLVSFYNNEISEKSEIFDDQFSVERPDGSNFTLKIRSTKLEDSAMYFCASIAMGYNEQFFGPGTRLTVL.

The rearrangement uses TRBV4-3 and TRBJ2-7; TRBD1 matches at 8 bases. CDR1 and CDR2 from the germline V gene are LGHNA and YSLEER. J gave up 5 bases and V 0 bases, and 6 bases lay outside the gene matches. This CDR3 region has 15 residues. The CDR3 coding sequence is TGCGCCAGCAGCCAAGACAGGACAGGGCTCGACGAGCAGTACTTC. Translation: CASSQDRTGLDEQYF.

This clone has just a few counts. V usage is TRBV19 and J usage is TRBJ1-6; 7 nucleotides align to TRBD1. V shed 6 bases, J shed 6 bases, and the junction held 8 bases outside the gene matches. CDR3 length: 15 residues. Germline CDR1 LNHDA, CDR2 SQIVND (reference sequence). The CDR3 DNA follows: TGTGCCAGTAGGCCGAGACAGGGTGGTAATTCACCCCTCCACTTT. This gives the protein CASRPRQGGNSPLHF. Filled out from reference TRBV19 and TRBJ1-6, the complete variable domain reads DGGITQSPKYLFRKEGQNVTLSCEQNLNHDAMYWYRQDPGQGLRLIYYSQIVNDFQKGDIAEGYSVSREKKESFPLTVTSAQKNPTAFYLCASRPRQGGNSPLHFGNGTRLTVT.

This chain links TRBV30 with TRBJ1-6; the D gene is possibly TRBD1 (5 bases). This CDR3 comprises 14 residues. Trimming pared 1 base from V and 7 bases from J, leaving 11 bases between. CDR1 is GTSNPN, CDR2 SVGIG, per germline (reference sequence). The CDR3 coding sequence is TGTGCCTGGAGTGGCGACAGAGCAAATTCACCCCTCCACTTT. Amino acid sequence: CAWSGDRANSPLHF.

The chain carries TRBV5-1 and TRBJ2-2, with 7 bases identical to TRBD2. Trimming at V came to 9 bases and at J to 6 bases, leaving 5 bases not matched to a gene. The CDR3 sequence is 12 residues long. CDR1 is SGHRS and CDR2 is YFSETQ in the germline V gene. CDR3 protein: CATREGSGELFF. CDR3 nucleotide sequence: TGCGCCACCAGGGAGGGGTCCGGGGAGCTGTTTTTT.

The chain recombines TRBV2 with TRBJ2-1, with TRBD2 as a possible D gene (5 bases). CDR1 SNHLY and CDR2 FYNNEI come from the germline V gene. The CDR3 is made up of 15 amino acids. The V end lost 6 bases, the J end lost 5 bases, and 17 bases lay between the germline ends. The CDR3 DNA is TGTGCCAGCAGCCCCCGGGGTCCCTTGGACAATGAGCAGTTCTTC. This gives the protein CASSPRGPLDNEQFF.

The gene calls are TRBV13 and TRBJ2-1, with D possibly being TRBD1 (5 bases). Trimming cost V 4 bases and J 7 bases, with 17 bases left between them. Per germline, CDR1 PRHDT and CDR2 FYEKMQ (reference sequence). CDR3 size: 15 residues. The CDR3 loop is CASSYPRGIGNEQFF. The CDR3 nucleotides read TGTGCCAGCAGCTACCCTAGGGGTATAGGAAATGAGCAGTTCTTC.

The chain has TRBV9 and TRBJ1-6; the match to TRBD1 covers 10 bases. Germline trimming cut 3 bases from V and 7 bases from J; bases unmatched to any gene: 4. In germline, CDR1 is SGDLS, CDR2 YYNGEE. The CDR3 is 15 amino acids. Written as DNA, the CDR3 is TGTGCCAGCAGCGCCGGACAGGGGGGAAATTCACCCCTCCACTTT. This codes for CASSAGQGGNSPLHF.

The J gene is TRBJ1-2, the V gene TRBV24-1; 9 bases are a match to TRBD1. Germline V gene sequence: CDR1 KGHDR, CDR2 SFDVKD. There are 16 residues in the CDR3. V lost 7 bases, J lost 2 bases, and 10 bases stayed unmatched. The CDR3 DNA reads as TGTGCCACCAGGAAACAGGGGGCTCCCCTAAACTATGGCTACACCTTC. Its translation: CATRKQGAPLNYGYTF.

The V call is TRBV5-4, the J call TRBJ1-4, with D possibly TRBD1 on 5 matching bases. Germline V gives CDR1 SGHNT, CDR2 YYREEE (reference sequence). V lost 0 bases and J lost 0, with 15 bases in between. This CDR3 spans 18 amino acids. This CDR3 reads CASSLVMGLRTTNEKLFF. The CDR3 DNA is TGTGCCAGCAGCTTGGTAATGGGACTAAGAACAACTAATGAAAAACTGTTTTTT.

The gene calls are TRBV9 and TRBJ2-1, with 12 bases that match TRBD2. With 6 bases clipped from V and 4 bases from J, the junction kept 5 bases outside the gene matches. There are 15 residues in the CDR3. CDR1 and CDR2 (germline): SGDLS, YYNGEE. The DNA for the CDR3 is TGTGCCAGCATGAGAGGACTAGCGGGATACAATGAGCAGTTCTTC. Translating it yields CASMRGLAGYNEQFF.

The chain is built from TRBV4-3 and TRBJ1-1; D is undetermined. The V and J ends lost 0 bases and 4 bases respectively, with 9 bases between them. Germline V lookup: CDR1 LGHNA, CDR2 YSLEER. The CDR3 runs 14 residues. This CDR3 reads CASSQDPGSTEAFF. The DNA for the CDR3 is TGCGCCAGCAGCCAAGACCCAGGATCCACTGAAGCTTTCTTT.